These 13 T cell receptor beta chains were all obtained from the same sample, sequenced in a study of identical twins. TCRdb analysed the 5' RACE reads with MiXCR anew, one entry per CDR3 protein. The table includes roughly 250,000 distinct CDR3 sequences, over 12% detected once. The sample consisted of memory (CD45RO+) T cells sorted from blood. The receptors originated from a woman aged 18-29 years in good health.

This clonotype was observed a handful of times. One junction end disagrees with the germline gene, perhaps due to a read error. This sequence joins TRBV7-7 and TRBJ1-1; D gene unclear. Germline V CDR1 and CDR2: SSHAT, FNYEAQ (reference sequence). This CDR3 is 13 amino acids long. The CDR3 nucleotides are TGTGCTAGCAGCCGTAGCAAGAACACTGAAGCTTTCTTT. It specifies CASSRSKNTEAFF. Based on the CDR3 plus reference TRBV7-7 and TRBJ1-1, the full variable domain is GAGVSQSPRYKVTKRGQDVTLRCDPISSHATLYWYQQALGQGPEFLTYFNYEAQPDKSGLPSDRFSAERPEGSISTLTIQRTEQRDSAMYRCASSRSKNTEAFFGQGTRLTVV.

This clonotype has just a few counts. V and J are TRBV5-1 and TRBJ2-3; 10 bases line up with TRBD2. Germline V gene data show CDR1 as SGHRS and CDR2 as YFSETQ. CDR3 length equals 16 residues. The junction had 7 bases not matched to a gene; V was cut back by 0 bases and J by 6 bases. CDR3 sequence reads: CASSLVGLAAKDTQYF. The CDR3 DNA follows: TGCGCCAGCAGCTTGGTAGGACTAGCGGCGAAGGATACGCAGTATTTT.

This clonotype has at least ten counts. The V call is TRBV5-1, the J call TRBJ2-1, with 7 bases identical to TRBD2. This CDR3 has 16 amino acids. Germline V CDR1 and CDR2: SGHRS, YFSETQ. V was pared by 0 bases and J by 8 bases, with 11 bases of the junction left unmatched. The CDR3 loop reads CASSLGAAGAVDEQFF. Written as DNA, the CDR3 is TGCGCCAGCAGCTTGGGTGCCGCGGGAGCGGTGGATGAGCAGTTCTTC.

This chain joins TRBV20-1 and TRBJ1-2, with 11 nucleotides matching TRBD1. This CDR3 spans 13 amino acids. Germline CDR1 is DFQATT and CDR2 is SNEGSKA (reference sequence). Trimming cost V 6 bases and J 7 bases; bases outside gene matches: 7. This chain's CDR3 is CSAPGQGASGYTF. In DNA form, the CDR3 reads TGCAGTGCCCCCGGACAGGGGGCGAGTGGCTACACCTTC.

The sample holds a few counts of this clonotype. The rearrangement joins TRBV20-1 to TRBJ2-5; TRBD2 matches at 10 bases. The CDR3 contains 16 residues. Unmatched junction bases numbered 4, after V lost 0 bases and J lost 0 bases. Per germline, CDR1 DFQATT and CDR2 SNEGSKA (reference sequence). The CDR3 loop is CSARDFLAGDQETQYF. CDR3 nucleotide sequence: TGCAGTGCTAGAGATTTCCTAGCGGGAGACCAAGAGACCCAGTACTTC.

This clonotype was observed a few times. The CDR3 is CSVLGQVQETQYF. The CDR3 DNA reads TGCAGCGTCCTTGGACAGGTCCAAGAGACCCAGTACTTC. The V call is TRBV29-1, the J call TRBJ2-5, with TRBD1 identical over 7 bases. CDR3 length: 13 amino acids. V lost 6 bases to trimming and J lost 1 base; unmatched junction nucleotides: 5. CDR1 is SQVTM and CDR2 is ANQGSEA in the germline V gene.

This clonotype has ten or more counts. The rearrangement uses TRBV11-2 and TRBJ1-2; TRBD1 agrees at 8 bases. The trim removed 2 bases at V and 8 bases at J, leaving 7 bases unmatched. The germline V gene has CDR1 SGHAT and CDR2 FQNNGV. The CDR3 is 14 residues long. As DNA, the CDR3 is TGTGCCAGCAGCTTAACGCCACAGGGGGAGGGCTACACCTTC. Translated: CASSLTPQGEGYTF.

This clonotype has more than one count but fewer than ten. J is TRBJ2-1 and V is TRBV5-4; tentative D call: TRBD1 (6 bases). Germline V gives CDR1 SGHNT, CDR2 YYREEE (reference sequence). This CDR3 is built from 15 residues. V was clipped by 2 bases and J by 2 bases, with 11 bases between them. In nucleotides, the CDR3 is TGTGCCAGCAGCTTAAGGGGGAGTCCCTACAATGAGCAGTTCTTC. This codes for CASSLRGSPYNEQFF.

This clonotype occurred a few times. The rearrangement links TRBV20-1 to TRBJ2-3; the D call may be TRBD1 or TRBD2 (7 bases each). Germline V gene data show CDR1 as DFQATT and CDR2 as SNEGSKA (reference sequence). The CDR3 length is 14 residues. Trimming removed 6 bases from V and 4 bases from J, with 17 bases in between. Here the CDR3 DNA reads TGCAGTGCCCCCCAGGGGGGGCCTTCAGATACGCAGTATTTT. Protein: CSAPQGGPSDTQYF.

In its sample, this clonotype was seen a few times. This sequence joins TRBV4-1 and TRBJ2-5; unclear D gene. CDR1 is MGHRA and CDR2 is YSYEKL in the germline V gene. Trimming shortened V by 5 bases and J by 1 base, and 8 bases separated the two germline ends. This CDR3 contains 13 residues. Here the CDR3 reads CASSGVTQETQYF. CDR3 nucleotide sequence: TGCGCCAGCAGCGGGGTAACCCAAGAGACCCAGTACTTC.

The V call is TRBV20-1, the J call TRBJ1-5; TRBD1 might be the D (5 bases). The CDR3 length is 13 residues. Looked up from germline, CDR1 is DFQATT and CDR2 is SNEGSKA (reference sequence). V lost 7 bases and J 4 bases, leaving 14 bases between the germline ends. The CDR3 DNA reads as TGCAGTGTTCAGGGTCAAGGTAATCAGCCCCAGCATTTT. Residues: CSVQGQGNQPQHF.

This clonotype appeared once. This chain links TRBV4-2 with TRBJ1-2; D call uncertain. Trimming pared 4 bases from V and 3 bases from J, leaving 12 bases between. The CDR3 has 14 residues. Per the germline V gene, CDR1 is LGHNA and CDR2 is YNFKEQ. DNA for the CDR3: TGTGCCAGCAGCCCGAGAGGGCAGGACTATGGCTACACCTTC. Protein: CASSPRGQDYGYTF.

This clonotype was counted between two and nine times. This sequence joins TRBV5-1 and TRBJ2-3; no reliable D call. The CDR3 runs to 15 residues. V lost 1 base to trimming and J lost 0 bases, with 9 bases between them. CDR1 and CDR2 from the germline V gene are SGHRS and YFSETQ. Here the CDR3 reads CASSLRATSTDTQYF. The CDR3 DNA reads TGCGCCAGCAGCTTGAGGGCGACTAGCACAGATACGCAGTATTTT. The full variable domain, rest sourced from reference TRBV5-1 and TRBJ2-3, is KAGVTQTPRYLIKTRGQQVTLSCSPISGHRSVSWYQQTPGQGLQFLFEYFSETQRNKGNFPGRFSGRQFSNSRSEMNVSTLELGDSALYLCASSLRATSTDTQYFGPGTRLTVL.